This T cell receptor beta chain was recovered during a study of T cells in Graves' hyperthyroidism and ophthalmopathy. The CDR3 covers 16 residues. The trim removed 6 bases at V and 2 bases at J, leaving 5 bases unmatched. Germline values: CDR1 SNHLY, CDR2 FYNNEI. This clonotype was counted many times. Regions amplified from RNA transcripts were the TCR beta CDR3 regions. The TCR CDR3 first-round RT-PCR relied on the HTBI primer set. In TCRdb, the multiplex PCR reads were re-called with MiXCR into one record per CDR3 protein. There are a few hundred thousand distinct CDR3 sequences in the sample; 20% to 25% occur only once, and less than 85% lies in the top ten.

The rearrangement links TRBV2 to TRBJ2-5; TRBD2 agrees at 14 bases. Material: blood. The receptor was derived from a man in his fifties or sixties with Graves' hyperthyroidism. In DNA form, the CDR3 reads TGTGCCAGCAGGAGGACTAGCGGGAGGACTCAAGAGACCCAGTACTTC. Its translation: CASRRTSGRTQETQYF. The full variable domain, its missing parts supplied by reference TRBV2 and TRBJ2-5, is EPEVTQTPSHQVTQMGQEVILRCVPISNHLYFYWYRQILGQKVEFLVSFYNNEISEKSEIFDDQFSVERPDGSNFTLKIRSTKLEDSAMYFCASRRTSGRTQETQYFGPGTRLLVL.